This TCR beta chain was recovered during a study of monozygotic twins with inflammatory bowel disease. Notes on this clonotype: Antigen: not known.

The CDR3 is made up of 15 amino acids. The germline gives CDR1 ENHRY, CDR2 SYGVKD. Study-level findings and limits: Patients got different immunosuppressive treatments, which may have made their repertoires more variable. Among twins, concordant and discordant pairs did not differ in repertoire similarity, possibly from limited power.

TCRdb reanalyzed the 5' RACE reads, giving one entry per CDR3 protein sequence and no DNA. The sample includes roughly 160,000 distinct CDR3 sequences. Whole blood, unsorted for T cells, was the source of total RNA. The TCR was taken from a human donor with ulcerative colitis or Crohn's disease, or a healthy co-twin of an affected twin (not recorded which). The sequenced material came from blood. The chain is built from TRBV10-3 and TRBJ1-2. CDR3 loop: CAISEWRAGSYGYTF.